A selection of T cell receptor beta chains follows, all from one sample in a study of blood T cell repertoires in COVID-19. The repertoire was sequenced with immunoSEQ multiplex PCR; TCRdb's copy has only in-frame clones and lacks some. The sample has roughly 180,000 clones; 65% to 85% are singletons. Sequencing was done on a sample of PBMCs or T cells enriched from blood (not recorded which). The receptors here all came from a woman aged 55 to 70 who had recovered from COVID-19. The conserved cysteine and the conserved F or W are not part of the CDR3 here.

V gene	CDR3 protein
TRBV19	ASSPAWAYGYT
TRBV5-1	ASSLGARSTDTQY
TRBV5-1	ASRDSTGNSGNTIY
TRBV3-1/TRBV3-2	ASSPKRGALYEQY
TRBV5-5	ASSFHNRAPPYEQY
TRBV5-1	ASSLYQGFADTQY
TRBV19	ASSPGTEGLRQF
TRBV19	ASSMGLAGYEQF
TRBV9	ASSVTSGGTYEQY
TRBV5-1	ASVPGTGALSGTQY
TRBV30	AWSGTGDQPQH
TRBV6-5	ASSYRGSSYNSPLH
TRBV24-1	ATSDNNNEQF
TRBV20-1	SAALSTEAF
TRBV19	ASSNSYQPQH
TRBV9	ASSVGTGREKAEAF
TRBV18	ASSPDRVERRGYT
TRBV18	ASSPKGTGSGNTIY
TRBV9	ASSDPGQGENEQF
TRBV19	ASSGQHRGEQY
TRBV4-1	ASSQDTGGSYNEQF
TRBV11-2	ASSRNSGTVTDTQY
TRBV5-1	ASSFDPAGSPNEQF
TRBV19	ASRPLDREGEKLF
TRBV18	ASSPQSPRTGGREQY
TRBV5-1	ASSQSPGQDYGYT
TRBV10-2	ASSGFGEQY
TRBV5-1	ASSFSGSIYEQY
TRBV27	ASSRQGNIEAF
TRBV10-2	ASSDLTGKETQY
TRBV25-1	ASSEVPGQGWNEQF
TRBV7-2	ASSLTGWDEQF
TRBV25-1	ASSESSGLGNTIY
TRBV3-1/TRBV3-2	ASSQLGTVDGYT
TRBV20-1	SASFGGTTNNEQF
TRBV2	ASSATGGLTMGYT
TRBV4-1	ASSQATGRNEKLF
TRBV27	ASSLDAGLGYGYT
TRBV29-1	SVYLAPPTNTGELF
TRBV11-2	ASSLGADTGTSF
TRBV6-6	ASTFPRNTEAF
TRBV28	ASSFTPGARSPLH
TRBV18	ASSPGTGRGYT
TRBV4-2	ASSQASGRANEQF
TRBV10-2	ASSVGTEGDEQF
TRBV9	ASSAAAGGDTGELF